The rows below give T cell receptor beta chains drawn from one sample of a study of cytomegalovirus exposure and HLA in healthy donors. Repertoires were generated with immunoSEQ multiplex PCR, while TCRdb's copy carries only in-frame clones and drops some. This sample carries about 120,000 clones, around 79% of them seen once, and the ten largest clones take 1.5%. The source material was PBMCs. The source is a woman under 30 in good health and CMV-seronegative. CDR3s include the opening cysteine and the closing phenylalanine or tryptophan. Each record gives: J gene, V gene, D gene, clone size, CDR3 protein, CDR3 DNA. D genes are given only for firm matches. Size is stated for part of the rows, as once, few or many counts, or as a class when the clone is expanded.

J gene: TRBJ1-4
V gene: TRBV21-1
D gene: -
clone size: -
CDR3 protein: CASSKERTEGEKLFF
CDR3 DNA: TGTGCCAGCAGCAAAGAACGGACTGAAGGTGAAAAACTGTTTTTT

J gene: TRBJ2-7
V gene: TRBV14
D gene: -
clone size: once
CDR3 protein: CASSPYHFYEQYF
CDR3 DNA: TGTGCCAGCAGCCCATATCACTTCTACGAGCAGTACTTC

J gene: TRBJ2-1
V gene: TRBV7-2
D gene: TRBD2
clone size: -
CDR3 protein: CASSSRLAGYNEQFF
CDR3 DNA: TGTGCCAGCAGCTCTCGACTAGCGGGCTACAATGAGCAGTTCTTC

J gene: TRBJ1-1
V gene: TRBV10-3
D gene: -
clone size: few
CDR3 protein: CAISESTGGANTEAFF
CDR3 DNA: TGTGCCATCAGTGAGTCGACGGGAGGGGCCAACACTGAAGCTTTCTTT

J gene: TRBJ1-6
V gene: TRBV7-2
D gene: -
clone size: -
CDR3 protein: CASSLGYRSSYNSPLHF
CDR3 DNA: TGTGCCAGCAGCTTAGGTTATCGGAGCTCCTATAATTCACCCCTCCACTTT

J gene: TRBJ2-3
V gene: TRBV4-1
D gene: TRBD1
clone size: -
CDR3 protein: CASTTDRASTDTQYF
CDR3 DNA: TGCGCCAGCACCACCGACAGGGCCAGCACAGATACGCAGTATTTT

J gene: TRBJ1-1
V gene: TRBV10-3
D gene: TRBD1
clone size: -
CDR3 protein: CAIRQGAVDTEAFF
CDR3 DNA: TGTGCCATCAGACAGGGGGCCGTGGACACTGAAGCTTTCTTT

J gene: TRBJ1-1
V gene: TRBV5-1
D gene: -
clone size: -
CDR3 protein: CASSLRGKMNTEAFF
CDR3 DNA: TGCGCCAGCAGCTTGCGCGGGAAGATGAACACTGAAGCTTTCTTT

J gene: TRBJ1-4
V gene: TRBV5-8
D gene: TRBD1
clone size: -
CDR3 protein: CASSFWDRVREKLFF
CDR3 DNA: TGTGCCAGCAGCTTTTGGGACAGGGTGCGAGAAAAACTGTTTTTT

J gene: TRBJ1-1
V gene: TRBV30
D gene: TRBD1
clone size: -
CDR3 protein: CAWSPWTGGTEAFF
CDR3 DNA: TGTGCCTGGAGTCCGTGGACAGGGGGGACTGAAGCTTTCTTT

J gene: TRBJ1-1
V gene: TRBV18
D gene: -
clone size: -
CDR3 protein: CASSLPTAYTEAFF
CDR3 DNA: TGTGCCAGCTCACTCCCGACAGCCTACACTGAAGCTTTCTTT

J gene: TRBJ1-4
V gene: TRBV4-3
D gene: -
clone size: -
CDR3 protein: CASSANAGTPLPNEKLFF
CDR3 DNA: TGCGCCAGCAGCGCGAACGCCGGGACACCTTTGCCTAATGAAAAACTGTTTTTT

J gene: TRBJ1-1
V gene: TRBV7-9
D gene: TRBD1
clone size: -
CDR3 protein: CASSDRDRLWNTEAFF
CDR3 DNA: TGTGCCAGCAGCGACCGGGACAGGCTCTGGAACACTGAAGCTTTCTTT

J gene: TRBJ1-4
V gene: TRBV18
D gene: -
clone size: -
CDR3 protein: CASSPGGIEKLFF
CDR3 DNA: TGTGCCAGCTCACCGGGGGGGATTGAAAAACTGTTTTTT

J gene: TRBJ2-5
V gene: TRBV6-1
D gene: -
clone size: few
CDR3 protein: CASKRSGETQYF
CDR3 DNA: TGTGCCAGCAAAAGGAGTGGAGAGACCCAGTACTTC

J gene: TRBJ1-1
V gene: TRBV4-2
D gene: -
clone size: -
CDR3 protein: CASSQDSRGTEAFF
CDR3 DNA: TGTGCCAGCAGCCAAGATAGCAGGGGCACTGAAGCTTTCTTT

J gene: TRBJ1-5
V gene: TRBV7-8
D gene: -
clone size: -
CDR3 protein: CASSLEGIRNQPQHF
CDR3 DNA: TGTGCCAGCAGCTTAGAGGGGATAAGGAATCAGCCCCAGCATTTT

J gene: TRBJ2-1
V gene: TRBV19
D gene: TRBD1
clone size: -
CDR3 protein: CASKGAWTGSIEQFF
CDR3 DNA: TGTGCCAGTAAGGGGGCCTGGACAGGGTCCATTGAGCAGTTCTTC

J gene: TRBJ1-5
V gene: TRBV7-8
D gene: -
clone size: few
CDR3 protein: CASSFATGRDQPQHF
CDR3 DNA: TGTGCCAGCAGCTTTGCGACAGGCAGAGATCAGCCCCAGCATTTT

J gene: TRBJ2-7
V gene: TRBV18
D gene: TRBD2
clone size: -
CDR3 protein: CASSPFSGGLTYEQYF
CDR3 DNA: TGTGCCAGCTCACCCTTTAGCGGGGGGCTTACCTACGAGCAGTACTTC

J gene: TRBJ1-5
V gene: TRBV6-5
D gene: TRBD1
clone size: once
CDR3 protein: CASSQRTGRQPQHF
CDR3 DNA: TGTGCCAGCAGTCAACGGACAGGGAGACAGCCCCAGCATTTT

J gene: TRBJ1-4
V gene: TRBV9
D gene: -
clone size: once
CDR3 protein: CASSAAGAVEKLFF
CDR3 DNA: TGTGCCAGCAGCGCCGCAGGGGCTGTTGAAAAACTGTTTTTT

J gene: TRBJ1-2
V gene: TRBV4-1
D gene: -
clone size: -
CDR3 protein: CASSANGSYGYTF
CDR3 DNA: TGCGCCAGCAGCGCCAACGGGAGCTATGGCTACACCTTC

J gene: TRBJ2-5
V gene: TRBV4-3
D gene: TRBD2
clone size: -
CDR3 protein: CASSQHRYRGEQYF
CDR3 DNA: TGCGCCAGCAGCCAACACAGGTACCGGGGGGAGCAGTACTTC

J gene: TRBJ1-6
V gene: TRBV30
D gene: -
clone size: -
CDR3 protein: CAWSKTGLGNSPLHF
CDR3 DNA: TGTGCCTGGAGTAAAACGGGACTGGGAAATTCACCCCTCCACTTT

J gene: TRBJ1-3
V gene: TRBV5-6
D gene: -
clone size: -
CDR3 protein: CASSGGPRAGGNTIYF
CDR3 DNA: TGTGCCAGCAGCGGCGGGCCTCGAGCGGGTGGAAACACCATATATTTT

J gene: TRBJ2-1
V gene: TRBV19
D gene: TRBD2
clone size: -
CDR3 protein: CASSILGSGGNEQFF
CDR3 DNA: TGTGCCAGTAGTATCTTGGGGAGCGGGGGGAATGAGCAGTTCTTC

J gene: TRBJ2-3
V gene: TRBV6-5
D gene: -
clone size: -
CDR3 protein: CASSSRETDTQYF
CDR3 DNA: TGTGCCAGCAGTTCCCGCGAGACAGATACGCAGTATTTT

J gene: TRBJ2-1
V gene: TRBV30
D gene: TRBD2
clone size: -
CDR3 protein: CAWSVQRGVDEQFF
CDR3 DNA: TGTGCCTGGAGTGTCCAGCGGGGGGTTGATGAGCAGTTCTTC

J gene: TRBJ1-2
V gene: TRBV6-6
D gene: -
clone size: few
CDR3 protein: CASRRDTPNYGYTF
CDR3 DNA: TGTGCCAGCAGGAGGGACACTCCTAACTATGGCTACACCTTC

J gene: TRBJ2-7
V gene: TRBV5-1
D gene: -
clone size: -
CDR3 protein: CASSLGSSPTYYEQYF
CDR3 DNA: TGCGCCAGCAGCTTGGGGTCCTCGCCCACATACTACGAGCAGTACTTC

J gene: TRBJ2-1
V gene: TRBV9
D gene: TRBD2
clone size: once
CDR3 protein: CASSNRDYLYNEQFF
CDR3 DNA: TGTGCCAGCAGCAACCGGGACTACCTCTACAATGAGCAGTTCTTC

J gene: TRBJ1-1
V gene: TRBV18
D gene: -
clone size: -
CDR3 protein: CASSPDLYTEAFF
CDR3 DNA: TGTGCCAGCTCCCCCGACTTATACACTGAAGCTTTCTTT

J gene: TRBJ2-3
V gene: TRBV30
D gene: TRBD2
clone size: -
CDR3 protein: CAWSVGTTKYF
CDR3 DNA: TGTGCCTGGAGTGTTGGGACTACCAAGTATTTT

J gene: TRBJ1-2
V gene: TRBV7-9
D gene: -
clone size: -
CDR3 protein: CASSLTGGSAYGYTF
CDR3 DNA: TGTGCCAGCAGCTTGACGGGTGGGAGCGCCTATGGCTACACCTTC

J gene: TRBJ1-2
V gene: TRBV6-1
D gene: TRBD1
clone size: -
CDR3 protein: CASGGRAGGNYGYTF
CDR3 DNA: TGTGCCAGCGGGGGCCGAGCAGGGGGCAACTATGGCTACACCTTC

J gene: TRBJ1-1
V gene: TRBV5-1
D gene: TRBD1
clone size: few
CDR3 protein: CASSLGTGVVDTEAFF
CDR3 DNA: TGCGCCAGCAGCTTGGGGACAGGGGTTGTGGACACTGAAGCTTTCTTT

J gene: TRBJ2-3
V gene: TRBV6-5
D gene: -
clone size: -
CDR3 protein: CASSWGGDTQYF
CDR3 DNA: TGTGCCAGCAGTTGGGGGGGCGATACGCAGTATTTT

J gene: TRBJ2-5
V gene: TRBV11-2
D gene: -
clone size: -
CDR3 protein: CASSQQDTGGETQYF
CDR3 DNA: TGTGCCAGCAGCCAACAGGATACAGGCGGAGAGACCCAGTACTTC

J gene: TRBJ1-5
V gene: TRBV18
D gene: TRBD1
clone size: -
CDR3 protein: CASSRQGAASNQPQHF
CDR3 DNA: TGTGCCAGCTCACGTCAGGGGGCGGCGAGCAATCAGCCCCAGCATTTT

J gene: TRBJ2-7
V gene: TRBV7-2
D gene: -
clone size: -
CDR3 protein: CASSPRGTVGFYEQYF
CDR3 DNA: TGTGCCAGCAGCCCCCGGGGGACAGTTGGTTTCTACGAGCAGTACTTC

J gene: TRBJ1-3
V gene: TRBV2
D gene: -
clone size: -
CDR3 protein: CAAGTPGSSGNTIYF
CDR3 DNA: TGTGCCGCGGGGACCCCGGGGAGCTCTGGAAACACCATATATTTT

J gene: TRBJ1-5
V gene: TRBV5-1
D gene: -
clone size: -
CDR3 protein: CASSPTQGRQPQHF
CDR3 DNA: TGCGCCAGCAGCCCCACACAGGGACGACAGCCCCAGCATTTT

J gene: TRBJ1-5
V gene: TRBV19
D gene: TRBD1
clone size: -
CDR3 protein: CASSTTGVSNQPQHF
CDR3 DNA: TGTGCCAGTAGTACAACAGGGGTTAGCAATCAGCCCCAGCATTTT

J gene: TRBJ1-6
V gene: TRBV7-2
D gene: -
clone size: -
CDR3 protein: CASSPGRTAAGSPLHF
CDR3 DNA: TGTGCCAGCAGCCCGGGTAGGACCGCCGCGGGTTCACCCCTCCACTTT

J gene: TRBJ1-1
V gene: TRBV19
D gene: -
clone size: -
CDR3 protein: CASSLITRQLNTEAFF
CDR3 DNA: TGTGCCAGTAGTCTGATCACGAGACAGCTGAACACTGAAGCTTTCTTT

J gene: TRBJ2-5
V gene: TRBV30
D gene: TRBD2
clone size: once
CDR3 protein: CAWSDGGAVGEETQYF
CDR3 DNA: TGTGCCTGGAGCGACGGGGGGGCGGTCGGGGAAGAGACCCAGTACTTC

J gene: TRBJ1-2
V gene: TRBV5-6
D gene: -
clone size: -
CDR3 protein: CASSLRDYGYTF
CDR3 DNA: TGTGCCAGCAGCCTCCGGGACTATGGCTACACCTTC

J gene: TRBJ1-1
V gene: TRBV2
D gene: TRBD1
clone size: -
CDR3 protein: CASRGTANTEAFF
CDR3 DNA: TGTGCCAGCAGAGGGACAGCTAACACTGAAGCTTTCTTT

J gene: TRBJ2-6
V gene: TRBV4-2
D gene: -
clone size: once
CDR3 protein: CASSQETGSGANVLTF
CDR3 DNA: TGTGCCAGCAGCCAAGAGACGGGTTCTGGGGCCAACGTCCTGACTTTC

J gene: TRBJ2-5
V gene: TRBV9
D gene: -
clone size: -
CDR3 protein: CASSVGGGQETQYF
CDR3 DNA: TGTGCCAGCAGCGTAGGTGGGGGGCAAGAGACCCAGTACTTC

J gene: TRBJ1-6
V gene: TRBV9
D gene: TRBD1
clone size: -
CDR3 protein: CASSSGTGTNSPLHF
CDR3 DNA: TGTGCCAGCAGCTCTGGGACAGGGACGAATTCACCCCTCCACTTT

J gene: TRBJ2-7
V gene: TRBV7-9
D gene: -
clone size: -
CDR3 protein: CASSLAVGVYYEQYF
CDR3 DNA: TGTGCCAGCAGCTTAGCCGTAGGGGTTTACTACGAGCAGTACTTC

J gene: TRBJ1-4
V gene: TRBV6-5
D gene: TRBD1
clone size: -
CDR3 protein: CASRPQGAGEKLFF
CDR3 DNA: TGTGCCAGCAGACCACAGGGGGCTGGAGAAAAACTGTTTTTT

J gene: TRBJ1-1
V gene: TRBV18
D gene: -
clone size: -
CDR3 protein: CANKAGADTEAFF
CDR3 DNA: TGTGCCAACAAGGCGGGGGCCGACACTGAAGCTTTCTTT

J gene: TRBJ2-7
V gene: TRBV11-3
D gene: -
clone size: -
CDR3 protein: CASSLSGTNYEQYF
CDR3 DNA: TGTGCCAGCAGCCTCAGCGGGACAAACTACGAGCAGTACTTC

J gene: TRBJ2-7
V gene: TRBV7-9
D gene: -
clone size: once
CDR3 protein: CSSTLGGGEREQYF
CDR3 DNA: TGTTCCAGCACCCTAGGCGGTGGGGAGCGGGAGCAGTACTTC

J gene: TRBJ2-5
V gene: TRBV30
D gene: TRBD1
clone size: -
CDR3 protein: CAWTWSETPQGEQYF
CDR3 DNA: TGTGCCTGGACGTGGAGCGAAACACCTCAGGGGGAGCAGTACTTC

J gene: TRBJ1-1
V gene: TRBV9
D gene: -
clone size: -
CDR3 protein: CASSPRGSWSTEAFF
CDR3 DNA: TGTGCCAGCAGCCCCCGGGGGAGCTGGAGCACTGAAGCTTTCTTT

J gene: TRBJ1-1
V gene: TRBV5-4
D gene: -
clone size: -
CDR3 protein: CASSFPGRTTEAFF
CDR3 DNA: TGTGCCAGCAGCTTCCCGGGGAGGACCACTGAAGCTTTCTTT